These T cell receptor beta chains were read from a single sample in a study of cytomegalovirus exposure and HLA in healthy donors. Using immunoSEQ multiplex PCR, the repertoire was profiled, and TCRdb retains in-frame clones only, with some absent. The data contain 95,000 to 130,000 clones, 50% to 65% of them singletons. Sequenced sample: PBMCs. These receptors were collected from a woman aged 40 to 49 in good health and CMV-seropositive. Each CDR3 is given without its conserved first and last residue.

V gene	CDR3 protein
TRBV29-1	SSPGVRSYNEQF
TRBV19	ASSNGHSGRAYEQF
TRBV5-1	ASTTGEDEKLF
TRBV6-6	ASSGSNRGSYEQY
TRBV4-3	ASSHRNRGRLYEQY
TRBV5-1	ASSISGSSYNEQF
TRBV30	AWSVQSGYGYT
TRBV28	ASSPPGGGTGELF
TRBV11-1	ASSLSQRATDTQY
TRBV7-9	SSSSDTYEQY
TRBV6-6	ASSYGVDGELF
TRBV4-1	ASSQGSGGIYEQY
TRBV11-2	ASSPSRGQETQY
TRBV7-9	ASSSTGQEYNEQF
TRBV4-1	ASSSRGVQPQH
TRBV9	ASSPQAGLGFADTQY
TRBV4-1	ASSQWDPSGRDEQF
TRBV11-2	ASSLNPGGADAEAF
TRBV25-1	ASRAGQGSYEQY
TRBV6-5	ASLSMNTEAF
TRBV13	ASSLGPGVNTGELF
TRBV7-2	ASSSELRGLAF
TRBV9	ASSVWDRGVETQY
TRBV15	ATSRGWRENPPGGANVLT
TRBV9	ASSVSGGNQPQH